This record concerns one TCR beta chain sequence. Germline V gene lookup returns CDR1 MNHEY and CDR2 SVGEGT. The CDR3 has 15 amino acids. V was shortened by 0 bases and J by 6 bases, with 11 bases between the two germline ends. The sample belongs to a study of blood T cell repertoires in COVID-19. Across the whole study: Researchers got acute and convalescent COVID-19 samples from the United States, Italy and Spain. PBMCs, B-cell-depleted T cells, or T cells provided the cDNA or gDNA that made up the material.

Study processing details: Reference gene primer amplification gave estimated nucleated cell counts. Generated by immunoSEQ multiplex PCR, the TCRdb table keeps only in-frame clones and is missing some. V and J calls and clone size are as listed in that table; D and trimming were resolved from the DNA. The table shows 150,000 or so clones, with about 91% occurring only once. The specimen was peripheral blood. The chain links TRBV6-2 or TRBV6-3 to TRBJ2-2; D unresolved. The TCR comes from an older woman with acute or convalescent COVID-19. The CDR3 here is CASSYSVEFPGELFF. The CDR3 DNA is TGTGCCAGCAGTTACTCGGTAGAGTTTCCCGGGGAGCTGTTTTTT.